A selection of T cell receptor beta chains follows, all from one sample in a study of cytomegalovirus exposure and HLA in healthy donors. Method: immunoSEQ multiplex PCR; TCRdb's copy keeps in-frame clones and lacks some. The sample lists around 190,000 clones, 65% to 90% occurring once. Input material: PBMCs. The source of these receptors is a woman in her 30s in good health and CMV-seronegative. Both conserved end residues are part of each CDR3. Each record gives: D gene, V gene, J gene, clone size, CDR3 protein, CDR3 DNA. D genes are given only for firm matches. Part of the rows lack a size; the others show once, few, many or a class for expanded clones.

NA	TRBV13	TRBJ1-3	few	CASGRGGAKGNTIYF	TGTGCCAGCGGCCGAGGGGGGGCGAAAGGAAACACCATATATTTT
NA	TRBV7-9	TRBJ2-5	NA	CASSLVFGETQYF	TGTGCCAGCAGCTTAGTTTTCGGGGAGACCCAGTACTTC
NA	TRBV11-2	TRBJ2-5	NA	CASSVRQETQYF	TGTGCCAGCAGCGTCAGACAAGAGACCCAGTACTTC
NA	TRBV6-1	TRBJ1-1	NA	CASGLEMNTEAFF	TGTGCCAGCGGCTTGGAGATGAACACTGAAGCTTTCTTT
TRBD2	TRBV30	TRBJ2-1	NA	CACAVAGRRDNEQFF	TGTGCCTGCGCAGTAGCGGGACGGAGAGACAATGAGCAGTTCTTC
NA	TRBV6-5	TRBJ1-5	NA	CASSYYSEGALQPQHF	TGTGCCAGCAGTTACTACTCGGAAGGGGCCTTACAGCCCCAGCATTTT
NA	TRBV19	TRBJ2-1	NA	CASSFRSYNEQFF	TGTGCCAGTAGTTTCCGGTCCTACAATGAGCAGTTCTTC
NA	TRBV4-2	TRBJ2-5	NA	CASSPLERETQYF	TGTGCCAGCAGCCCCCTCGAGAGAGAGACCCAGTACTTC
TRBD1	TRBV2	TRBJ2-3	many	CASSRTGAFTDTQYF	TGTGCCAGCAGTAGGACAGGGGCGTTCACAGATACGCAGTATTTT
NA	TRBV28	TRBJ2-1	NA	CASSPSFYNEQFF	TGTGCCAGCAGTCCATCATTTTACAATGAGCAGTTCTTC
NA	TRBV29-1	TRBJ2-1	NA	CSVRGPLGEQFF	TGCAGCGTCCGCGGGCCCTTGGGTGAGCAGTTCTTC